This entry lists 2 T cell receptor beta chains sequenced from one sample in a study of T cells in narcolepsy. The data were produced by immunoSEQ multiplex PCR, yet TCRdb's version contains in-frame clones alone and is incomplete. This table holds roughly 30,000 clones, approximately 87% found once. The sample consisted of memory (CD45RA-) CD4+ T cells from blood. The receptors shown here come from a human donor in good health.

The rearrangement joins TRBV5-1 to TRBJ2-7; 10 bases match TRBD2. Germline trimming cut 4 bases from V and 3 bases from J; bases unmatched to any gene: 13. From germline, CDR1 is SGHRS and CDR2 YFSETQ. The CDR3 spans 17 residues. The CDR3 nucleotides are TGCGCCAGCAGCCGGACTAGCGGACAACTTTCCTTCTACGAGCAGTACTTC. This encodes CASSRTSGQLSFYEQYF.

The chain links TRBV6-6 to TRBJ1-2; the match to TRBD1 covers 7 bases. The germline CDR1 and CDR2 sequences are MNHNY and SVGAGI (reference sequence). This CDR3 region has 13 residues. Trimming cost V 5 bases and J 1 base; bases outside gene matches: 1. CDR3 loop: CASSRQGNYGYTF. CDR3 bases: TGTGCCAGCAGTCGACAGGGTAACTATGGCTACACCTTC.